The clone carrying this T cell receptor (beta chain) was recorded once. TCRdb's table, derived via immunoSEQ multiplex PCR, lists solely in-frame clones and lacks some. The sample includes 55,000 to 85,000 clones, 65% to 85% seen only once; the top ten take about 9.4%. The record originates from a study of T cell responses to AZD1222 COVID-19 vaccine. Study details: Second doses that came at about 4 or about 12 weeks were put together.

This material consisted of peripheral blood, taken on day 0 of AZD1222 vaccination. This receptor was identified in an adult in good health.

CDR3 nucleotide sequence: TGCGCCAGCAGCCAAGATCTTGCGAGTCCCACAGATACGCAGTATTTT. This gives the protein CASSQDLASPTDTQYF. The chain has TRBV4-3 and TRBJ2-3; D is ambiguous. The CDR3 is 16 residues long. V lost 0 bases to trimming and J lost 2 bases, with 12 bases between them. The germline CDR1 and CDR2 sequences are LGHNA and YSLEER.